The rows below give T cell receptor beta chains drawn from one sample of a study of T cell changes during pregnancy in multiple sclerosis. The data were produced by immunoSEQ multiplex PCR, yet TCRdb's version contains in-frame clones alone and is incomplete. The table records approximately 110,000 clones, 92% of them present only once. The sample was peripheral blood, taken in the third trimester of pregnancy. The receptors stem from a female donor with multiple sclerosis, enrolled in a pregnancy study. CDR3s include the opening cysteine and the closing phenylalanine or tryptophan. Each record gives: V gene, CDR3 protein.

>TRBV18
CASSYPGQGGEQYF
>TRBV4-1
CASSLQGPDSPLHF
>TRBV25-1
CASSEFRTGYNEQFF
>TRBV21-1
CASSKNGGFEAFF
>TRBV5-5
CASSLGDSLLQQHF
>TRBV5-5
CASSSQTAGVGEQYF
>TRBV5-1
CASTETGGVGDTEAFF
>TRBV6-6
CASSPGNSGNTIYF
>TRBV6-1
CASIQGSVGYGYTF
>TRBV7-3
CASSLGHGSAQYF
>TRBV19
CASSAQGRHYEQYF
>TRBV6-5
CASSVGQGRYGYTF
>TRBV28
CASSLTPYGYTF
>TRBV11-3
CASSPSSDPSTDTQYF
>TRBV2
CASSGGAPGELFF
>TRBV29-1
CSVEWRFTDTQYF
>TRBV2
CATSPDSTNEKLFF
>TRBV10-3
CAISPRTSGADTQYF
>TRBV7-7
CASSLSEGTGELFF
>TRBV4-1
CASSQDKGGKSLEAFF
>TRBV6-5
CASSYTGQGNYGYTF
>TRBV7-2
CASSSPTRVAETQYF
>TRBV5-4
CASSSPSGGLGETQYF
>TRBV19
CASSLPNTGELFF
>TRBV13
CASSLVGQLTEAFF
>TRBV19
CASSIPQTANYGYTF
>TRBV7-7
CASSPSAASGSGQQYF
>TRBV4-1
CASSQDDDRSTTDTQYF
>TRBV7-8
CASSLDPGAGANVLTF
>TRBV5-4
CASSLGGSSGRYEQYF